This is a list of T cell receptor beta chains from one sample in a study of CD4 T cells in relation to SARS-CoV-2 and coronaviruses. These receptors lack a known antigen. Some clones are missing from TCRdb's copy, which holds only in-frame ones; the method was immunoSEQ multiplex PCR. Among about 38,000 clones listed, approximately 86% were seen once. The sample taken for sequencing was naive CD4+ T cells from PBMCs, cultured in vitro. These TCRs come from an adult with COVID-19. Each CDR3 is given with its conserved first and last residue. D genes are given only for firm matches. Clone size, where shown, is once, few, many, or a class for clones that have expanded.

v_gene: TRBV19; abundance: NA; d_gene: TRBD1; j_gene: TRBJ1-2; CDR3aa: CASSRPGQGARGYTF; CDR3nt: TGTGCCAGTAGTCGACCCGGGCAGGGGGCTCGAGGCTACACCTTC
v_gene: TRBV5-6; abundance: NA; d_gene: NA; j_gene: TRBJ2-6; CDR3aa: CASSLSFFGSGANVLTF; CDR3nt: TGTGCCAGCAGCTTGAGTTTCTTCGGCTCTGGGGCCAACGTCCTGACTTTC
v_gene: TRBV4-1; abundance: NA; d_gene: NA; j_gene: TRBJ1-5; CDR3aa: CASSRIRGTPQHF; CDR3nt: TGCGCCAGCAGTCGAATTCGCGGGACGCCCCAGCATTTT
v_gene: TRBV9; abundance: NA; d_gene: NA; j_gene: TRBJ1-5; CDR3aa: CASSVGGGGPEPQHF; CDR3nt: TGTGCCAGCAGCGTAGGGGGTGGAGGCCCTGAGCCCCAGCATTTT
v_gene: TRBV11-1; abundance: NA; d_gene: NA; j_gene: TRBJ2-7; CDR3aa: CASSLGAPYEQYF; CDR3nt: TGTGCCAGCAGCTTAGGGGCCCCCTACGAGCAGTACTTC
v_gene: TRBV6-1; abundance: NA; d_gene: NA; j_gene: TRBJ2-7; CDR3aa: CASSEALGGYEQYF; CDR3nt: TGTGCCAGCAGTGAAGCGCTCGGGGGTTACGAGCAGTACTTC
v_gene: TRBV18; abundance: NA; d_gene: NA; j_gene: TRBJ2-1; CDR3aa: CASSPLNEQFF; CDR3nt: TGTGCCAGCTCACCCCTGAATGAGCAGTTCTTC
v_gene: TRBV13; abundance: NA; d_gene: NA; j_gene: TRBJ1-1; CDR3aa: CASRSVGRTEAFF; CDR3nt: TGTGCCAGCAGATCCGTGGGGCGGACTGAAGCTTTCTTT
v_gene: TRBV29-1; abundance: NA; d_gene: TRBD1; j_gene: TRBJ1-4; CDR3aa: CSVETGGGSTNEKLFF; CDR3nt: TGCAGCGTTGAAACAGGGGGCGGTTCAACTAATGAAAAACTGTTTTTT
v_gene: TRBV18; abundance: NA; d_gene: NA; j_gene: TRBJ1-4; CDR3aa: CASSRAPPPSEKLFF; CDR3nt: TGTGCCAGCTCACGTGCCCCGCCCCCTAGTGAAAAACTGTTTTTT
v_gene: TRBV4-1; abundance: NA; d_gene: NA; j_gene: TRBJ1-5; CDR3aa: CASSQARIQAGVPQPQHF; CDR3nt: TGCGCCAGCAGCCAGGCCAGGATCCAAGCAGGTGTTCCTCAGCCCCAGCATTTT
v_gene: TRBV4-1; abundance: NA; d_gene: TRBD1; j_gene: TRBJ1-2; CDR3aa: CASSQARQGSNYGYTF; CDR3nt: TGCGCCAGCAGCCAGGCCCGACAGGGATCGAACTATGGCTACACCTTC
v_gene: TRBV4-3; abundance: NA; d_gene: NA; j_gene: TRBJ1-2; CDR3aa: CASSQDGYNLNYGYTF; CDR3nt: TGCGCCAGCAGCCAAGATGGTTACAATTTAAACTATGGCTACACCTTC
v_gene: TRBV6-5; abundance: NA; d_gene: NA; j_gene: TRBJ2-3; CDR3aa: CASTQGQFTDTQYF; CDR3nt: TGTGCCAGCACCCAAGGGCAGTTCACAGATACGCAGTATTTT
v_gene: TRBV28; abundance: NA; d_gene: NA; j_gene: TRBJ2-1; CDR3aa: CASSPLGRRDEQFF; CDR3nt: TGTGCCAGCAGTCCTTTGGGCCGCCGGGATGAGCAGTTCTTC
v_gene: TRBV7-3; abundance: NA; d_gene: TRBD1; j_gene: TRBJ2-3; CDR3aa: CASSLSRGSTDTQYF; CDR3nt: TGTGCCAGCAGCTTAAGCAGGGGGTCCACAGATACGCAGTATTTT
v_gene: TRBV24-1; abundance: once; d_gene: TRBD2; j_gene: TRBJ2-3; CDR3aa: CATQYSGGTDTQYF; CDR3nt: TGTGCCACCCAATACAGCGGGGGCACAGATACGCAGTATTTT
v_gene: TRBV4-1; abundance: once; d_gene: NA; j_gene: TRBJ2-3; CDR3aa: CASSQKPTGGVREHTDTQYF; CDR3nt: TGCGCCAGCAGCCAAAAACCGACAGGAGGAGTGAGGGAACACACAGATACGCAGTATTTT
v_gene: TRBV7-9; abundance: NA; d_gene: TRBD2; j_gene: TRBJ2-7; CDR3aa: CASSLAREQYEQYF; CDR3nt: TGTGCCAGCAGCTTAGCGCGGGAGCAGTACGAGCAGTACTTC
v_gene: TRBV19; abundance: NA; d_gene: TRBD2; j_gene: TRBJ2-2; CDR3aa: CASSPTSGSFTGELFF; CDR3nt: TGTGCCAGTAGTCCGACTAGCGGGAGTTTTACCGGGGAGCTGTTTTTT
v_gene: TRBV6-1; abundance: NA; d_gene: TRBD2; j_gene: TRBJ2-5; CDR3aa: CASSEGVAGEETQYF; CDR3nt: TGTGCCAGCAGTGAGGGGGTAGCGGGAGAAGAGACCCAGTACTTC
v_gene: TRBV3-1/TRBV3-2; abundance: NA; d_gene: NA; j_gene: TRBJ2-3; CDR3aa: CASSRGDTQYF; CDR3nt: TGTGCCAGCAGCCGGGGTGATACGCAGTATTTT